Shown below are 14 T cell receptor beta chains from a single sample sequenced in a study of T cells in Graves' hyperthyroidism and ophthalmopathy. TCR beta CDR3 sequences were amplified from RNA transcripts. The study used the HTBI primer set for a first-round RT-PCR of the TCR CDR3. TCRdb used MiXCR to reprocess the multiplex PCR reads, holding one entry per CDR3 protein. Among over 550,000 distinct CDR3 sequences listed, approximately 15% were seen once. The material sequenced was blood. The receptor set was obtained from a woman under 30 with Graves' hyperthyroidism.

This clonotype has at least ten counts. This chain uses TRBV10-3 with TRBJ2-5; D is ambiguous. There are 13 residues in the CDR3. The V end lost 3 bases, the J end lost 7 bases, and 12 bases lay between the germline ends. CDR1 and CDR2 from the germline V gene are ENHRY and SYGVKD. DNA for the CDR3: TGTGCCATCAGTGATTATGGGGTTGGGACCCAGTACTTC. Translated: CAISDYGVGTQYF.

This sequence joins TRBV6-5 and TRBJ2-3; 7 positions agree with TRBD2. V lost 2 bases to trimming and J lost 0 bases; unmatched junction nucleotides: 5. The germline CDR1 and CDR2 sequences are MNHEY and SVGAGI. The CDR3 covers 16 residues. The CDR3 DNA follows: TGTGCCAGCAGTTACGGCCTAGCGGTGAGCACAGATACGCAGTATTTT. Amino acid sequence: CASSYGLAVSTDTQYF.

This clonotype has at least ten counts. CDR3 sequence reads: CASSAWAATNEKLFF. CDR3 sequence (DNA): TGTGCCAGCAGTGCCTGGGCTGCAACTAATGAAAAACTGTTTTTT. This chain connects TRBV28 to TRBJ1-4; unclear D gene. This CDR3 is 15 amino acids long. V was clipped by 5 bases and J by 0 bases, with 10 bases between them. Germline V lookup: CDR1 MDHEN, CDR2 SYDVKM.

Concerning this clonotype: One junction end does not reproduce the germline sequence, and a read error may be involved. The J gene is TRBJ2-7, the V gene TRBV7-9; a weak D match, TRBD1 (5 bases). Germline V gene lookup returns CDR1 SEHNR and CDR2 FQNEAQ (reference sequence). The CDR3 extends over 15 amino acids. As DNA, the CDR3 is TGTGCCAGCAGCTTAGTAGGGGCAGGAACCTACGAACAGTACTTC. It translates to CASSLVGAGTYEQYF. Using reference TRBV7-9 and TRBJ2-7 for the parts outside the CDR3, the full variable domain is DTGVSQNPRHKITKRGQNVTFRCDPISEHNRLYWYRQTLGQGPEFLTYFQNEAQLEKSRLLSDRFSAERPKGSFSTLEIQRTEQGDSAMYLCASSLVGAGTYEQYFGPGTRLTVT.

Only a few counts were recorded for this clonotype. The rearrangement joins TRBV24-1 to TRBJ2-6, with TRBD2 identical over 15 bases. This CDR3 contains 19 residues. Trimming removed 4 bases from V and 0 bases from J; junction bases left unmatched: 3. Germline V gene sequence: CDR1 KGHDR, CDR2 SFDVKD. The DNA of the CDR3 is TGTGCCACCAGTGACGGACTAGCGGGAGGGACCTCTGGGGCCAACGTCCTGACTTTC. It is translated as CATSDGLAGGTSGANVLTF.

This clonotype was recorded many times. This chain connects TRBV30 to TRBJ2-3; D possibly corresponds to TRBD1 (6 bases). Germline lookup yields CDR1 GTSNPN and CDR2 SVGIG (reference sequence). Trimming removed 0 bases at V and 3 bases at J, with 10 bases between. The CDR3 runs 14 residues. CDR3 protein: CAWSVTGLTDTQYF. The CDR3 DNA reads as TGTGCCTGGAGTGTAACAGGGTTGACAGATACGCAGTATTTT.

The gene calls are TRBV4-1 and TRBJ2-1; unclear D gene. CDR1 is MGHRA and CDR2 is YSYEKL in the germline V gene. This CDR3 has 13 amino acids. The ends were cut back, 1 base at V and 8 bases at J, with 9 bases in the middle. The CDR3 reads CASSQGVHYEQFF. In DNA, the CDR3 is TGCGCCAGCAGCCAAGGGGTCCACTATGAGCAGTTCTTC.

The CDR3 protein is CASGGVSLDGYTF. CDR3 sequence (DNA): TGTGCCAGCGGCGGAGTCTCCCTTGATGGCTACACCTTC. This chain uses TRBV25-1 with TRBJ1-2; D uncertain. The CDR3 sequence is 13 residues long. The V end was cut by 8 bases, the J end by 6 bases, with 16 bases between. Germline V gene data show CDR1 as MGHDK and CDR2 as SYGVNS.

The chain uses TRBV29-1 and TRBJ1-4; TRBD1 matches 8 bases. The trim removed 0 bases at V and 10 bases at J, leaving 7 bases unmatched. Germline values: CDR1 SQVTM, CDR2 ANQGSEA. CDR3 length equals 14 residues. CDR3 bases: TGCAGCGTTGAAGAAGGCAGGGGGCAAGGAAAACTGTTTTTT. Its protein is CSVEEGRGQGKLFF.

This clonotype occurred a few times. The chain is built from TRBV29-1 and TRBJ2-5, with no clear D. The CDR3 contains 13 residues. In germline, CDR1 is SQVTM, CDR2 ANQGSEA. V lost 8 bases and J lost 2, with 15 bases in between. CDR3 sequence reads: CSSLDGWQETQYF. The CDR3 coding sequence is TGCAGCTCTCTGGACGGATGGCAAGAGACCCAGTACTTC.

The rearrangement joins TRBV6-1 to TRBJ1-3; 7 bases are shared with TRBD1. The CDR3 is made up of 16 amino acids. V trimming: 5 bases; J trimming: 0 bases; junction bases outside the gene matches: 7. Germline assignment: CDR1 MNHNS and CDR2 SASEGT. The CDR3: CASSRGGPSSGNTIYF. The DNA for the CDR3 is TGTGCCAGCAGTCGAGGGGGCCCGAGCTCTGGAAACACCATATATTTT.

V gene TRBV28 combines with J gene TRBJ2-3; tentatively, D is TRBD1 or TRBD2 (5 bases each). CDR1 is MDHEN, CDR2 SYDVKM, per germline. Trimming removed 6 bases at V and 1 base at J, with 20 bases between. This CDR3 spans 17 amino acids. CDR3: CASRSPRGRQGTDTQYF. DNA of the CDR3: TGTGCCAGCAGATCCCCCCGGGGCCGGCAGGGCACAGATACGCAGTATTTT.

This clonotype was recorded a few times. The chain has TRBV19 and TRBJ1-5; D not certain. The germline V gene encodes CDR1 LNHDA and CDR2 SQIVND (reference sequence). The V end lost 0 bases, the J end lost 4 bases, and 13 bases lay between the germline ends. CDR3 length: 16 amino acids. CDR3 DNA sequence: TGTGCCAGTAGTATAGATCATGGCAGGTGGAATCAGCCCCAGCATTTT. As protein: CASSIDHGRWNQPQHF.

V usage is TRBV10-3 and J usage is TRBJ1-5, with a weak D call TRBD1 (5 bases). The V gene lost 4 bases and the J gene lost 7 bases, with 11 bases spanning the gap. The V gene's germline CDR1 is ENHRY and CDR2 SYGVKD. CDR3 length: 13 amino acids. CDR3 loop: CAISVGVGQPQHF. The CDR3 coding sequence is TGTGCCATCAGTGTGGGGGTTGGGCAGCCCCAGCATTTT.